This passage covers 30 T cell receptor beta chains from one sample sequenced in a study of human CD8 memory T cell subsets. By UMI-labeled 5' RACE, the TCR beta libraries were made. Reprocessing the 5' RACE reads, TCRdb reports a single entry for every CDR3 protein and omits DNA. The table for this sample gives some 9,000 distinct CDR3 sequences. Specimen: CD8+ T cells from PBMCs. The receptors come from a human donor in good health.

The chain links TRBV25-1 to TRBJ2-7; lacking DNA, the TRBD2 call made by TCRdb goes unchecked. This CDR3 region has 16 residues. In germline, CDR1 is MGHDK, CDR2 SYGVNS. The CDR3 sequence is CASSLNMAGDNYEQYF.

This clonotype is deemed medium-sized by its frequency. This chain joins TRBV6-2 or TRBV6-3 and TRBJ2-7; TCRdb outputs TRBD2, but without DNA this stays unchecked. CDR1 MNHEY and CDR2 SVGEGT come from the germline V gene. The CDR3 is made up of 14 amino acids. CDR3 amino acids: CASSSAGEAYEQYF.

V usage is TRBV7-9 and J usage is TRBJ1-2. This CDR3 comprises 16 residues. CDR1 is SEHNR and CDR2 is FQNEAQ in the germline V gene (reference sequence). The CDR3 here is CASSLGPLQGPYGYTF.

The chain combines TRBV6-2 or TRBV6-3 with TRBJ2-5; absent DNA, TCRdb's TRBD2 call cannot be checked. The CDR3 is 15 amino acids. Germline V lookup: CDR1 MNHEY, CDR2 SVGEGT. This CDR3 is CASSKGLAGPETQYF.

This clonotype is deemed medium-sized by its frequency. J is TRBJ2-3 and V is TRBV7-9; TCRdb proposes TRBD2, but this gene call is untestable without DNA. This CDR3 is 16 amino acids long. Germline V gene data show CDR1 as SEHNR and CDR2 as FQNEAQ (reference sequence). The chain's CDR3 is CASSGWTSGRADTQYF.

This CDR3 is CASSSSLPGLASGELFF. The chain joins TRBV7-9 to TRBJ2-2; TCRdb reports TRBD2, a call that lacks DNA to check it against. The CDR3 is 17 amino acids. CDR1 is SEHNR and CDR2 is FQNEAQ in the germline V gene (reference sequence).

Its frequency marks this clonotype as medium-sized. The rearrangement links TRBV6-2 or TRBV6-3 to TRBJ2-1; no DNA is available, so the TRBD1 call from TCRdb remains unchecked. The CDR3 consists of 13 residues. CDR1 and CDR2 (germline): MNHEY, SVGEGT. CDR3 in amino acids: CASSTPEDNEQFF.

This clonotype is medium-sized by frequency. The CDR3 sequence is CASSYPGLAVNEQFF. V gene TRBV6-2 or TRBV6-3 combines with J gene TRBJ2-1; TCRdb selects TRBD2, and the lack of DNA leaves this call unchecked. Germline CDR1 reads MNHEY; CDR2 reads SVGEGT. The length of the CDR3 is 15 residues.

J is TRBJ2-2 and V is TRBV28; the TCRdb call, TRBD2, lacks DNA for checking. Per germline, CDR1 MDHEN and CDR2 SYDVKM. This CDR3 contains 13 residues. CDR3: CATSRGSTGELFF.

The V gene is TRBV5-1, the J gene TRBJ1-1. The germline V gene has CDR1 SGHRS and CDR2 YFSETQ. The CDR3 has 15 residues. This CDR3 is CASSLVRNRNTEAFF. Drawing the rest from reference TRBV5-1 and TRBJ1-1, the complete variable domain is KAGVTQTPRYLIKTRGQQVTLSCSPISGHRSVSWYQQTPGQGLQFLFEYFSETQRNKGNFPGRFSGRQFSNSRSEMNVSTLELGDSALYLCASSLVRNRNTEAFFGQGTRLTVV.

The CDR3 loop is CASSKRDGEFHGYTF. This chain links TRBV21-1 with TRBJ1-2; TCRdb names TRBD1, which stays unverified in the absence of DNA. TRBV21-1 is marked as a pseudogene. There are 15 residues in the CDR3.

The chain has TRBV6-2 or TRBV6-3 and TRBJ2-1; without DNA, the TCRdb call of TRBD2 cannot be checked. The germline CDR1 and CDR2 sequences are MNHEY and SVGEGT. CDR3 length equals 15 residues. The CDR3 spells CASRAGTSGLNEQFF.

The chain uses TRBV7-2 and TRBJ2-3. The CDR3 covers 13 residues. The V gene's germline CDR1 is SGHTA and CDR2 FQGNSA. The CDR3 loop reads CASSLAGPDTQYF.

The chain carries TRBV7-2 and TRBJ2-1; TCRdb's assignment of TRBD2 cannot be checked, as there is no DNA. From germline, CDR1 is SGHTA and CDR2 FQGNSA. The CDR3 is 15 amino acids. The CDR3 region is CASSPLGGSYNEQFF.

The V call is TRBV7-9, the J call TRBJ2-7; TCRdb selects TRBD1, and the lack of DNA leaves this call unchecked. Germline lookup yields CDR1 SEHNR and CDR2 FQNEAQ (reference sequence). CDR3 length equals 12 residues. The CDR3 protein is CASSLARGEQYF.

The chain couples TRBV28 to TRBJ2-7; TCRdb's assignment of TRBD1 cannot be checked, as there is no DNA. The CDR3 is 17 amino acids. Per the germline V gene, CDR1 is MDHEN and CDR2 is SYDVKM. This CDR3 reads CASSSLLTGLYSYEQYF.

The chain employs TRBV7-9 and TRBJ2-3; checking the TCRdb D call of TRBD2 is not possible without DNA. Germline CDR1 reads SEHNR; CDR2 reads FQNEAQ (reference sequence). The CDR3 extends over 20 amino acids. The CDR3 loop is CASSSPPGSGGPPSTDTQYF.

CDR3 protein: CASRPGVSYEQYF. The rearrangement joins TRBV10-2 to TRBJ2-7; TCRdb's assignment of TRBD1 cannot be checked, as there is no DNA. The CDR3 loop spans 13 amino acids. CDR1 and CDR2 (germline): WSHSY, SAAADI.

The chain carries TRBV29-1 and TRBJ2-6; TCRdb indicates TRBD1, and absent DNA this call remains unverified. The CDR3 is 15 amino acids. CDR1 SQVTM and CDR2 ANQGSEA come from the germline V gene. The CDR3: CSVETGDSGANVLTF.

This chain uses TRBV20-1 with TRBJ2-7. This CDR3 is 14 amino acids long. Germline loops: CDR1 DFQATT, CDR2 SNEGSKA (reference sequence). This CDR3 reads CSARDFGESYEQYF.

The chain's CDR3 is CASSQTSGSTDTQYF. V and J are TRBV3-1 and TRBJ2-3; TCRdb's D call, TRBD2, is unchecked because there is no DNA. CDR1 and CDR2 (germline): LGHDT, YNNKEL (reference sequence). The CDR3 has 15 residues.

This chain links TRBV9 with TRBJ2-7; TCRdb calls TRBD1, which cannot be checked without DNA. Per germline, CDR1 SGDLS and CDR2 YYNGEE. The CDR3 runs to 14 residues. The CDR3 loop reads CASSVVAGGHEQYF.

Considering frequency, this clonotype is medium-sized. This rearrangement joins TRBV27 to TRBJ1-2; TCRdb picks TRBD1, but there is no DNA to check that call. This CDR3 comprises 12 residues. Germline V gene data show CDR1 as MNHEY and CDR2 as SMNVEV (reference sequence). The CDR3 is CASRAEDIGYTF.

This chain uses TRBV4-3 with TRBJ1-3; the TRBD1 assignment by TCRdb is unverifiable without DNA. Germline lookup yields CDR1 LGHNA and CDR2 YSLEER. The CDR3 spans 16 residues. The CDR3 sequence is CASSQDQGQPGNTIYF.

The V call is TRBV9, the J call TRBJ2-7. Germline V gives CDR1 SGDLS, CDR2 YYNGEE. The CDR3 sequence is 13 residues long. The CDR3 loop is CASSVAGDYEQYF.

The chain employs TRBV27 and TRBJ2-5; checking the TCRdb D call of TRBD2 is not possible without DNA. CDR1 is MNHEY and CDR2 is SMNVEV in the germline V gene (reference sequence). CDR3 size: 15 residues. The CDR3 loop reads CASSWTSDRQGTQYF.

This chain uses TRBV6-2 or TRBV6-3 with TRBJ2-1; the D gene TCRdb calls, TRBD2, cannot be checked with no DNA. The germline gives CDR1 MNHEY, CDR2 SVGEGT. This CDR3 spans 14 amino acids. This CDR3 reads CASSRLAPYNEQFF.

The chain uses TRBV29-1 and TRBJ1-4; TCRdb designates TRBD1, a call that cannot be tested without DNA. Germline V CDR1 and CDR2: SQVTM, ANQGSEA. CDR3 size: 13 residues. CDR3 sequence: CSVRGGLDEKLFF. Together with reference TRBV29-1 and TRBJ1-4, the CDR3 gives the full variable domain: SAVISQKPSRDICQRGTSLTIQCQVDSQVTMMFWYRQQPGQSLTLIATANQGSEATYESGFVIDKFPISRPNLTFSTLTVSNMSPEDSSIYLCSVRGGLDEKLFFGSGTQLSVL.

V and J are TRBV24-1 and TRBJ1-2; TCRdb proposes TRBD1, but this gene call is untestable without DNA. This CDR3 spans 15 amino acids. The germline CDR1 and CDR2 sequences are KGHDR and SFDVKD. CDR3 amino acids: CATSGTEGTNYGYTF.

The chain carries TRBV6-4 and TRBJ2-1; TCRdb lists TRBD1, though no DNA is available to test this call. This CDR3 comprises 13 residues. Germline CDR1 MRHNA, CDR2 SNTAGT. CDR3: CASSGADYNEQFF.